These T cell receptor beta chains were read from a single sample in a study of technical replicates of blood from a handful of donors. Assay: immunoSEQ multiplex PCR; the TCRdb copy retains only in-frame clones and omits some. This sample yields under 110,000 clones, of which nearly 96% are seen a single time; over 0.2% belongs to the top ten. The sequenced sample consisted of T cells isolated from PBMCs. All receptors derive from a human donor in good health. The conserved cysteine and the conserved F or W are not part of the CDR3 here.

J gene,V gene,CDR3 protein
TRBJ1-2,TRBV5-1,ASSLPSGTGNGYT
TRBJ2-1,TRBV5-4,ASSHARSGGSAEQF
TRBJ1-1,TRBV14,ASSRRDIFISTEAF
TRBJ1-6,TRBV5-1,ASSVDESPLH
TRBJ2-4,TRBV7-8,ASSLARGNTGVQY
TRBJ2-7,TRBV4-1,ASSQVDRRLSYEQY
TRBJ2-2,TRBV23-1,ASARVRGRGTGELF
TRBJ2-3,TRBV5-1,ASRARGEDTQY
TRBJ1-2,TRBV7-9,ASSLAYAGSVGYT
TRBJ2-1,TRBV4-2,ASSLETSKYNEQF
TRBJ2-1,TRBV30,AWTRGGRGYNEQF
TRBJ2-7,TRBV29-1,SVFIAGGTYEQY
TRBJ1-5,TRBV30,AWSGDRGPNNQPQH
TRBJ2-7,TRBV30,AWSVADTNYEQY
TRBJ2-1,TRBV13,ASSLGRTSGNNEQF
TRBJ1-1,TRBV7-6,ASSRGLNTEAF
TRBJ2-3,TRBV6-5,ASSSSLAGETDTQY
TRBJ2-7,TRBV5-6,ASSLPGQTYEQY
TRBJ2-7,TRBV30,AWTTERGNEQY
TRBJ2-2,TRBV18,ASSRDRPNTGELF
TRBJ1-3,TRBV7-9,ASSTGTGESGNTIY
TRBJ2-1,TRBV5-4,ASSLGLARSRSYNEQF
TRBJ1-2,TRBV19,ASSIRQGGHGYT
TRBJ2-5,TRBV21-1,ASSNLGQGSTETQY
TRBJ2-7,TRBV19,ASSPRLAIPYEQY
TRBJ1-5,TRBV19,ASSATGGGYQPQH
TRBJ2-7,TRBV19,ASSMVGTGHYEQY
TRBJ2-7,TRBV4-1,ASSQIARTGSGRNEQY
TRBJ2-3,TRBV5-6,ASRNQISTDTQY
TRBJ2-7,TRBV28,ASSLNSLGAEPEQY
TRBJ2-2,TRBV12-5,ASGFGIANTGELF
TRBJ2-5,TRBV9,ASSVGGGRETQY
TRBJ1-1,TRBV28,ATTRGGRIAF
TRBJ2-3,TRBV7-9,ASSATGGFTDTQY
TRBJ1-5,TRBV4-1,ASSQGGYQPQH
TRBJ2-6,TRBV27,ASSPGGSGANVLT
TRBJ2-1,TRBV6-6,ASSDTYNEQF
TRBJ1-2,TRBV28,ARNSEPGQGDYGYT
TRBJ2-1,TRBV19,ASSITSNEQF
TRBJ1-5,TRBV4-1,ASSQAGQGGQPQH
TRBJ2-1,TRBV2,ASSERGLPSSYNEQF
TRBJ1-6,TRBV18,ASSPPGQIYNSPLH
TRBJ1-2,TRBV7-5,VRSLLRYTGQKETWFSWYGYT
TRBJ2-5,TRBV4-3,ASSQDERERLAVYQETQY
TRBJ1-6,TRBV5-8,ASSYPLTLANSPLH
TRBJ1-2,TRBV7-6,ASSFRDFRGYT
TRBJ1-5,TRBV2,ASSDRGLSQPQH
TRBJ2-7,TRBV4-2,ASSFREDEQY
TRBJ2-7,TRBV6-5,ASSYSPGLDYEQY
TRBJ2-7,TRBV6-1,ASSGGTFDTYEQY
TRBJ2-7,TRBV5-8,ASNVRGSYEQY
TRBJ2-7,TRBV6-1,ASSPQGPYEQY
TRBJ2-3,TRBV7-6,ASSLAASGSTDTQY
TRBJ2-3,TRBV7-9,ASSPRSGSMTDTQY
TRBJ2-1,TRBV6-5,ASSYSAGGHNEQF
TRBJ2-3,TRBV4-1,ASSQLRLAATQNRPDTQY
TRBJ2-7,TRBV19,ASSPGQDYEQY
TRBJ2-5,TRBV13,ASSLGREVQETQY
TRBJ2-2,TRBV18,ASSPVTGELF